Below, 10 T cell receptor beta chains from the same sample are listed, as sequenced in a study of blood T cell repertoires in COVID-19. This table comes from immunoSEQ multiplex PCR, and its TCRdb copy is limited to in-frame clones, with some not included. This table holds 240,000 or so clones, around three quarters found once. Material for sequencing was peripheral blood. These receptors were taken from an elderly woman with acute or convalescent COVID-19.

The rearrangement joins TRBV13 to TRBJ2-2; 10 nucleotides align to TRBD2. This CDR3 region has 16 residues. Per the germline V gene, CDR1 is PRHDT and CDR2 is FYEKMQ (reference sequence). V lost 5 bases to trimming and J lost 6 bases; unmatched junction nucleotides: 9. The CDR3: CASSPGQRGGPGELFF. CDR3 in DNA: TGTGCCAGCAGCCCGGGCCAGCGGGGGGGCCCCGGGGAGCTGTTTTTT.

This clone occurred once. The gene calls are TRBV19 and TRBJ1-2; 9 bases are a match to TRBD1. CDR3 length: 15 residues. CDR1 and CDR2 (germline): LNHDA, SQIVND (reference sequence). J was trimmed by 4 bases and V by 3 bases; bases with no gene match: 6. The CDR3 DNA reads TGTGCCAGTAGTATCAACCGGGACAGGGCCTATGGCTACACCTTC. It encodes CASSINRDRAYGYTF.

In its sample, this clone was seen a few times. V usage is TRBV6-5 and J usage is TRBJ1-3; 7 nucleotides align to TRBD1. The V gene's germline CDR1 is MNHEY and CDR2 SVGAGI. The CDR3 contains 15 residues. The V and J ends lost 6 bases and 2 bases, in that order; junction bases with no gene match: 7. CDR3 loop: CASRDRDRTGNTIYF. The CDR3, as DNA: TGTGCCAGCAGGGACCGGGACAGAACTGGAAACACCATATATTTT.

The V and J genes are TRBV11-2 and TRBJ1-5, with D maybe TRBD1 (6 bases). The CDR3 has 18 residues. The V and J ends lost 1 base and 0 bases respectively, with 16 bases between them. Germline V CDR1 and CDR2: SGHAT, FQNNGV. CDR3: CASSLADRLIYSNQPQHF. The CDR3 DNA reads TGTGCCAGCAGCTTAGCGGACAGATTGATCTATAGCAATCAGCCCCAGCATTTT.

This clone was seen a handful of times. The genes are TRBV11-2 and TRBJ1-2, with 10 bases that match TRBD1. The junction had 11 bases not matched to a gene; V was cut back by 4 bases and J by 6 bases. CDR1 and CDR2 from the germline V gene are SGHAT and FQNNGV. There are 16 residues in the CDR3. This CDR3 reads CASSSLGTGVGNGYTF. For the CDR3, the DNA is TGTGCCAGCAGCTCCCTTGGGACAGGGGTTGGTAATGGCTACACCTTC.

The chain is built from TRBV5-1 and TRBJ2-1, with TRBD1 matching 8 bases. The length of the CDR3 is 15 residues. Trimming cost V 3 bases and J 4 bases; bases outside gene matches: 6. Germline V gives CDR1 SGHRS, CDR2 YFSETQ. The CDR3 DNA reads as TGCGCCAGCAGCTCCACAACAGGGGGTTACAATGAGCAGTTCTTC. Amino acids: CASSSTTGGYNEQFF.

V usage is TRBV19 and J usage is TRBJ1-2; D might be TRBD1 (6 bases). Germline CDR1 is LNHDA and CDR2 is SQIVND (reference sequence). The germline V and J ends were trimmed by 6 bases and 7 bases, with 21 bases remaining between them. This CDR3 region has 15 residues. CDR3 in amino acids: CASRAPDRPSGGYTF. For the CDR3, the DNA is TGTGCCAGTAGGGCACCCGACAGGCCCTCTGGTGGCTACACCTTC.

The rearrangement links TRBV5-6 to TRBJ1-6; D remains unclear. The CDR3 covers 16 residues. Germline-derived CDR1 and CDR2 are SGHDT and YYEEEE. The germline V and J ends were trimmed by 3 bases and 6 bases, with 16 bases remaining between them. The CDR3 region has the DNA TGTGCCAGCAGCTCTAGCCTCACAGTTTCTAATTCACCCCTCCACTTT. Translating gives CASSSSLTVSNSPLHF.

The rearrangement uses TRBV2 and TRBJ2-1, with 8 bases that match TRBD2. This CDR3 comprises 14 residues. Germline assignment: CDR1 SNHLY and CDR2 FYNNEI. V lost 8 bases and J lost 2; bases outside the gene matches: 5. CDR3 amino acids: CASRGTSAYNEQFF. CDR3 nucleotides: TGTGCCAGCCGAGGGACTAGTGCCTACAATGAGCAGTTCTTC.

This clone has just one count. This sequence joins TRBV20-1 and TRBJ1-1; the D gene is possibly TRBD1 (5 bases). Germline V CDR1 and CDR2: DFQATT, SNEGSKA (reference sequence). V was clipped by 3 bases and J by 5 bases, with 19 bases between them. This CDR3 contains 15 residues. The CDR3 DNA reads as TGCAGTGCTAGTAAGGACTGGGCAGGGAGGACTGAAGCTTTCTTT. Translation: CSASKDWAGRTEAFF.